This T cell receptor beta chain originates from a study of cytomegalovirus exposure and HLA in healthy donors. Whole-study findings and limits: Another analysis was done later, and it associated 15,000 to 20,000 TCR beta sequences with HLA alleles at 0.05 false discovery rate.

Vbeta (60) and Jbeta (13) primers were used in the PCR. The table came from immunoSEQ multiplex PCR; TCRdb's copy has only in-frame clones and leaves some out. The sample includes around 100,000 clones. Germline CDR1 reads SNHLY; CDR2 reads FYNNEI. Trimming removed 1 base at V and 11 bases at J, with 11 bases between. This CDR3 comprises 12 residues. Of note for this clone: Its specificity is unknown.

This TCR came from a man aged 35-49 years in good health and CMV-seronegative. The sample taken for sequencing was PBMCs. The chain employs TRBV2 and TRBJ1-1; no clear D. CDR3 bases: TGTGCCAGCAGTGAAGGGGCATTCAATGCTTTCTTT. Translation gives CASSEGAFNAFF.